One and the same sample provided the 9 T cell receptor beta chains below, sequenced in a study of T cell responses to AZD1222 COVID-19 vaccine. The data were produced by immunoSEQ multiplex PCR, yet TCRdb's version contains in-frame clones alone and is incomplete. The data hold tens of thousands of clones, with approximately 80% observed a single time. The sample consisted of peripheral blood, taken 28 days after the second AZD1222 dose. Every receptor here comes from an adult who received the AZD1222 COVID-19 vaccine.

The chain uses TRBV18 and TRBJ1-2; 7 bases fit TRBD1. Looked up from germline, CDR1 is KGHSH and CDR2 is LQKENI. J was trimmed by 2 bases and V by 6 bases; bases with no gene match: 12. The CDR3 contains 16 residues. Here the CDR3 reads CASSQRTGAENYGYTF. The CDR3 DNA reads TGTGCCAGCTCTCAACGTACAGGGGCGGAAAACTATGGCTACACCTTC.

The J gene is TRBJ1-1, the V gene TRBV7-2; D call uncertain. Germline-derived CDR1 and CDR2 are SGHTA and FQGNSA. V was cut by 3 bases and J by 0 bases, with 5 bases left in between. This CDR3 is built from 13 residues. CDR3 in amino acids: CASSFDLNTEAFF. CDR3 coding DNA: TGTGCCAGCAGCTTCGATCTGAACACTGAAGCTTTCTTT.

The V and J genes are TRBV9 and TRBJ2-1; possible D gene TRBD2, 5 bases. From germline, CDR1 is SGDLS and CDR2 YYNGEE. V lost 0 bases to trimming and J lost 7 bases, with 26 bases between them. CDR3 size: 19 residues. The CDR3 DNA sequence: TGTGCCAGCAGCGTAGCTCTGTCTGGCAGGAGCGGAGTTAGGAATGAGCAGTTCTTC. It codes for CASSVALSGRSGVRNEQFF.

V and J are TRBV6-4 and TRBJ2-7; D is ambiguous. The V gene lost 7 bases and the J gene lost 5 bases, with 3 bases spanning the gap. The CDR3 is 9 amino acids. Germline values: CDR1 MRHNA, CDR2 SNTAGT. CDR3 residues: CASIHEQYV. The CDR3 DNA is TGTGCCAGCATTCACGAGCAGTACGTC.

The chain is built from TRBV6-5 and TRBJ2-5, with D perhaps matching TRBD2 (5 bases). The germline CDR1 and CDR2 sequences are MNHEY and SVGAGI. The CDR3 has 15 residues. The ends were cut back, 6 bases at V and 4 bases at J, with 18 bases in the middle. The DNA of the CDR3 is TGTGCCAGCAGGGAGGACCGATTCATGGGAGAGACCCAGTACTTC. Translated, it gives CASREDRFMGETQYF.

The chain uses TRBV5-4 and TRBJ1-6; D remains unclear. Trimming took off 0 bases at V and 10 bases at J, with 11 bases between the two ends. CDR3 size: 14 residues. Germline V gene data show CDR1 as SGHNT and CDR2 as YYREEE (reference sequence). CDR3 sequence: CASSLGESGSPLHF. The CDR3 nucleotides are TGTGCCAGCAGCTTGGGAGAGAGTGGGTCACCCCTCCACTTT. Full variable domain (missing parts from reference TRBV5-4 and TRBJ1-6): ETGVTQSPTHLIKTRGQQVTLRCSSQSGHNTVSWYQQALGQGPQFIFQYYREEENGRGNFPPRFSGLQFPNYSSELNVNALELDDSALYLCASSLGESGSPLHFGNGTRLTVT.

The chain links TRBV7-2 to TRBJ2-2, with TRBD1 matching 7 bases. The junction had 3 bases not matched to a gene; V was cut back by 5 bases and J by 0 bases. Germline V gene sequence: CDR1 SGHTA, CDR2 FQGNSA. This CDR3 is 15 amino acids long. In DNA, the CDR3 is TGTGCCAGCAGCCCGCAGGGGGCGAACACCGGGGAGCTGTTTTTT. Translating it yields CASSPQGANTGELFF.

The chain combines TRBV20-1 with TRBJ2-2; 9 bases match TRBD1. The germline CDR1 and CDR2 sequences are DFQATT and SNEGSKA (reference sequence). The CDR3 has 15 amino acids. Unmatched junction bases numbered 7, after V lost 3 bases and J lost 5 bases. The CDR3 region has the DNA TGCAGTGCTAGTGCACAGGGGGCCGGGACCGGGGAGCTGTTTTTT. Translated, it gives CSASAQGAGTGELFF.

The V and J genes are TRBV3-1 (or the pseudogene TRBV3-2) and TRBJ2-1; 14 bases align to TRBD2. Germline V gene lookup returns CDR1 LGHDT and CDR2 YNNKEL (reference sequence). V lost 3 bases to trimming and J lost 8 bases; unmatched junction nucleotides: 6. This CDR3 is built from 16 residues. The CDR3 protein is CASSQGTSGSSYEQFF. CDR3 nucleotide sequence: TGTGCCAGCAGCCAGGGGACTAGCGGGAGCTCATATGAGCAGTTCTTC.